The source of this TCR beta chain is a study of patients and donors after allogeneic stem cell transplantation. CDR1 is SGHAT, CDR2 FQNNGV, per germline. CDR3 length: 15 residues. V shed 4 bases and J 8 bases; nucleotides not matched to a gene: 10. TCRdb re-analysed the RT-PCR reads in MiXCR, keeping a single row per CDR3 protein. The top ten hold around 25% of the sample, which has about 110,000 distinct CDR3 sequences, approximately 35% seen once. Only a few counts were recorded for this clonotype. The chain recombines TRBV11-2 with TRBJ2-1; 8 bases are shared with TRBD1. The sequenced sample was blood, either unsorted or a sorted T cell fraction (not recorded which). The sequence was collected from a human donor who was either an allogeneic HSCT recipient or a stem cell or donor lymphocyte infusion donor (not recorded which). It is not recorded whose cells these are; they may come from a transplant donor. The CDR3 loop is CASSSLSGGSYEQFF. CDR3 DNA: TGTGCCAGCAGCTCTTTGTCAGGGGGCAGCTATGAGCAGTTCTTC.